These T cell receptor beta chains were read from a single sample in a study of cytomegalovirus exposure and HLA in healthy donors. The method was immunoSEQ multiplex PCR; TCRdb's version includes in-frame clones alone and lacks a portion of them. The sample records tens of thousands of clones, roughly 91% being singletons. The sequencing input was PBMCs. These TCRs come from a woman in her 30s in good health and CMV-seronegative. Each CDR3 is given with its conserved first and last residue. Expanded clones get a size class; other rows say once, few or many, or leave the size out.

>-|TRBV7-5|17|TRBJ1-1
CARSSRPDRRMNTEAFF
>once|TRBV5-4|15|TRBJ2-1
CASSPRGSGMNEQFF
>-|TRBV7-2|15|TRBJ1-1
CASSLRYRGNTEAFF
>-|TRBV27|15|TRBJ2-1
CASSRKRDSYNEQFF
>-|TRBV4-1|15|TRBJ2-2
CASSGWAGGGGELFF
>-|TRBV29-1|19|TRBJ2-3
CSVEQTSGRAASRTDTQYF
>-|TRBV27|13|TRBJ2-3
CASRTLGTDTQYF
>-|TRBV2|14|TRBJ1-2
CASNGQGIGYGYTF
>-|TRBV5-8|14|TRBJ2-5
CASSSGQGAETQYF
>-|TRBV5-4|13|TRBJ2-1
CASSFRGTGEQFF
>-|TRBV14|13|TRBJ2-7
CASSPRQAGEQYF
>-|TRBV6-1|14|TRBJ2-1
CASIQTIGGNEQFF
>-|TRBV28|15|TRBJ2-7
CASRITSVSSYEQYF
>-|TRBV6-4|15|TRBJ2-7
CASSDSGLANYEQYF
>-|TRBV9|14|TRBJ2-4
CASSDTPDKNIQYF
>once|TRBV25-1|16|TRBJ2-2
CASSDPTSGNTGELFF
>once|TRBV7-6|13|TRBJ2-7
CASSLADRYEQYF
>-|TRBV5-1|16|TRBJ2-1
CASSAMGQTHYNEQFF
>-|TRBV6-1|14|TRBJ1-2
CASSLYSINYGYTF
>-|TRBV29-1|12|TRBJ1-5
CSVGESHQPQHF
>-|TRBV6-5|14|TRBJ1-2
CATLRENRGGGYTF
>-|TRBV5-1|17|TRBJ1-1
CASRENRGRPLNTEAFF
>-|TRBV5-1|14|TRBJ2-7
CASSLGQAVDEQYF
>-|TRBV29-1|13|TRBJ2-5
CSVAASVGETQYF
>-|TRBV6-6|15|TRBJ1-2
CASSYSTAGGYGYTF
>-|TRBV27|14|TRBJ2-7
CASRLGLNTYEQYF
>-|TRBV5-4|16|TRBJ1-1
CASSLAMGQGEREAFF
>once|TRBV5-6|14|TRBJ2-5
CASSPRESGETQYF
>-|TRBV10-1|13|TRBJ2-1
CASSGLPGDEQFF
>-|TRBV6-5|11|TRBJ2-4
CATFAKNIQYF
>-|TRBV7-9|15|TRBJ2-5
CASSPGTSGWETQYF
>-|TRBV15|13|TRBJ1-1
CATRSTGSGGAFF
>-|TRBV18|17|TRBJ2-5
CASSPGGVPSGGETQYF
>-|TRBV5-1|14|TRBJ1-1
CASSPTQGNTEAFF
>-|TRBV7-2|15|TRBJ1-1
CASSFPTGYDTEAFF
>-|TRBV18|16|TRBJ1-3
CASSPLQGDPGNTIYF
>-|TRBV30|13|TRBJ2-5
CAWSGQGGETQYF
>-|TRBV6-5|15|TRBJ2-3
CASSYAPLETDTQYF
>-|TRBV5-6|11|TRBJ2-7
CASSFSYEQYF
>-|TRBV30|14|TRBJ1-4
CASTPRTGNEKLFF
>-|TRBV4-3|16|TRBJ1-5
CASSQDRGFGNQPQHF
>-|TRBV5-1|15|TRBJ2-1
CASSFQQRESAGQFF
>-|TRBV18|14|TRBJ1-3
CASSPSVTRNTIYF
>-|TRBV6-5|16|TRBJ2-2
CASSYPGLAGTGELFF
>once|TRBV28|12|TRBJ2-7
CASSFGRGEQYF
>-|TRBV18|16|TRBJ1-1
CASSPTGSPLDTEAFF
>once|TRBV7-2|13|TRBJ1-4
CASSFRTSEKLFF
>-|TRBV10-1|16|TRBJ2-5
CASMFKRLAAKETQYF
>-|TRBV14|16|TRBJ1-2
CASSRTRQPLGDGYTF
>-|TRBV6-1|12|TRBJ1-1
CASSERAAEAFF
>-|TRBV19|15|TRBJ2-5
CASSIGSASGETQYF